This TCR beta chain comes out of a study of shared clonotypes between healthy human individuals. General study results and limits: The study generally estimated greater richness for naive than memory subsets. Non-shared clonotypes showed lower generation probabilities than clonotypes common to all four donors. Donor scarcity curtailed the genetic and exposure-history diversity represented herein.

The assay was immunoSEQ multiplex PCR, and TCRdb's table has in-frame clones only and misses some. This sample has roughly 2.4 million clones, with approximately 94% found just once. In the case of this clone: Antigen: not known.

The clonotype comes from a man aged 18 to 29 in good health. Material for sequencing was naive CD4+ T cells sorted from blood. Subset indicated: CD45RA+ positively selected.

The CDR3: CASSFRQAYEQYF. Here the CDR3 DNA reads TGTGCCAGCAGTTTTCGACAGGCCTACGAGCAGTACTTC. The V and J genes are TRBV6-5 and TRBJ2-7, with D perhaps matching TRBD1 (6 bases). This CDR3 is built from 13 residues. The germline V gene encodes CDR1 MNHEY and CDR2 SVGAGI. The ends were cut back, 4 bases at V and 2 bases at J, with 9 bases in the middle.